This T cell receptor beta chain originates from a study of T cell responses to AZD1222 COVID-19 vaccine. Study context: Second doses at about 4 or about 12 weeks were pooled. General observations from the study: Increased Spike-specific TCR breadth and depth were observed after two AZD1222 doses. The repertoires were collected only after the peak T cell response. Among the donors, most were white British and more were female, and clonal diversity was possibly underestimated.

This table comes from immunoSEQ multiplex PCR, and its TCRdb copy is limited to in-frame clones, with some not included. The table has more than 150,000 clones, almost 90% seen once; the top ten hold 0.4% to 0.5%. Germline lookup yields CDR1 MNHEY and CDR2 SVGEGT. This CDR3 comprises 14 residues. Trimming removed 6 bases from V and 10 bases from J, with 16 bases in between. Regarding this clone: Its target is not known.

The chain couples TRBV6-2 or TRBV6-3 to TRBJ1-6; D is ambiguous. Sequenced here: peripheral blood, sampled on day 0 of AZD1222 vaccination. The TCR comes from an adult in good health. The CDR3 reads CASSLEMGRSPLHF. The CDR3 bases are TGTGCCAGCAGCCTCGAGATGGGTCGCTCACCCCTCCACTTT.